This T cell receptor (beta chain) appears in the sequencing data of a study of T-cell memory formation after mild COVID-19. Study-level results: There was no confirmation that second-wave clones peaking on day 37 were SARS-CoV-2 specific. CD4+ contracting clones lay mainly in CM and EM, CD8+ ones in EMRA. There was a balanced CD4/CD8 profile in clones contracting day 15 to 85, and later expanders leaned CD4+. Prior to infection, memory already included some responding clones, suggesting cross-reactive memory joined.

MiXCR, run by TCRdb on the 5' RACE reads, gives a single entry per CDR3 protein. The table has about 360,000 distinct CDR3 sequences, 13% to 15% seen once. V shed 4 bases and J shed 6 bases, with 19 bases lying between them. The germline V gene encodes CDR1 SGHRS and CDR2 YFSETQ. This CDR3 has 15 residues. Worth noting for this clonotype: The target antigen is unknown.

This TCR derives from a man aged 18 to 30 who had mild COVID-19 (a few samples of this study predate the infection). Cell type and time point are not known. The source material was PBMCs or a T cell subset sorted from them (not recorded which). This chain joins TRBV5-1 and TRBJ1-2, with D hard to call. The CDR3 nucleotides are TGCGCCAGCAGCGGAAAATCCCCGGCGGTTCATGGCTACACCTTC. This codes for CASSGKSPAVHGYTF. Based on the CDR3 plus reference TRBV5-1 and TRBJ1-2, the full variable domain is KAGVTQTPRYLIKTRGQQVTLSCSPISGHRSVSWYQQTPGQGLQFLFEYFSETQRNKGNFPGRFSGRQFSNSRSEMNVSTLELGDSALYLCASSGKSPAVHGYTFGSGTRLTVV.